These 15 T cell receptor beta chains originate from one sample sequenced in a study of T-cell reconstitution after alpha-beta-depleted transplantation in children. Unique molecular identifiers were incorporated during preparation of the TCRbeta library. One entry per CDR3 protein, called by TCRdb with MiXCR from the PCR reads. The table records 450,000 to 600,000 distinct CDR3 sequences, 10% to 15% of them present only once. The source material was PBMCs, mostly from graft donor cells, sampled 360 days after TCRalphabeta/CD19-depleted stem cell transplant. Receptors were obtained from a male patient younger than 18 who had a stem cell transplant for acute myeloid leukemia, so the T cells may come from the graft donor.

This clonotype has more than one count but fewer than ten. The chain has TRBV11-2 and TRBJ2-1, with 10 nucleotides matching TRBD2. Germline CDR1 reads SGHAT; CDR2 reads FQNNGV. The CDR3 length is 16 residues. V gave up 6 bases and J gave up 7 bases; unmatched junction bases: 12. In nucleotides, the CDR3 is TGTGCCAGCAGTTTTACGGGAGCGGGAGGGGGAAATGAGCAGTTCTTC. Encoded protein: CASSFTGAGGGNEQFF.

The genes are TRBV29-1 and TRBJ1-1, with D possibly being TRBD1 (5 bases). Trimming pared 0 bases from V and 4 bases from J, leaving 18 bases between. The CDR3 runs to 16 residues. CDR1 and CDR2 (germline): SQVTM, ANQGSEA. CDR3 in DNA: TGCAGCGTTGAAGAAGGTGGGGGTACTGGTGGCACTGAAGCTTTCTTT. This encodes CSVEEGGGTGGTEAFF.

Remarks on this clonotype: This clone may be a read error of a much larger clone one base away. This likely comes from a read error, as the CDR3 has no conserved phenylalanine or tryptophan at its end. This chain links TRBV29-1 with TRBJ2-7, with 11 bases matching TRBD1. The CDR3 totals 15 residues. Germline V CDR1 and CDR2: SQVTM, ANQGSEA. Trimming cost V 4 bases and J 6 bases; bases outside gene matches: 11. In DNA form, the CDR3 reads TGCAGCGTTGGAGATTTTGGACAGGGGGCGTCCGAGCAGTACTTA. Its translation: CSVGDFGQGASEQYL.

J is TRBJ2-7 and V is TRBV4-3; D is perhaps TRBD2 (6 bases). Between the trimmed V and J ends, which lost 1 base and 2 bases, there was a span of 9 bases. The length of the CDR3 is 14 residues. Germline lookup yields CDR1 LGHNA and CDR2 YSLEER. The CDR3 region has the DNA TGCGCCAGCAGCCAAGTAGGAGGGGCCTACGAGCAGTACTTC. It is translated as CASSQVGGAYEQYF.

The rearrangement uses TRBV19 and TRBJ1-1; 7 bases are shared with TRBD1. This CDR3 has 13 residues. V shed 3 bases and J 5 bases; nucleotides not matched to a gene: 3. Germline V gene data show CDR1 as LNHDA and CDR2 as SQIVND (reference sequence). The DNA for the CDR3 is TGTGCCAGTAGTATTCCAGGGGGAACTGAAGCTTTCTTT. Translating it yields CASSIPGGTEAFF.

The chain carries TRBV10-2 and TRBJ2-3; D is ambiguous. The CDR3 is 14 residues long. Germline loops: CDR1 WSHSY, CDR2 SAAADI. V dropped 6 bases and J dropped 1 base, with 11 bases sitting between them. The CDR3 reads CASRTWPGTDTQYF. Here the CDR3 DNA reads TGCGCCAGCAGAACATGGCCTGGCACAGATACGCAGTATTTT.

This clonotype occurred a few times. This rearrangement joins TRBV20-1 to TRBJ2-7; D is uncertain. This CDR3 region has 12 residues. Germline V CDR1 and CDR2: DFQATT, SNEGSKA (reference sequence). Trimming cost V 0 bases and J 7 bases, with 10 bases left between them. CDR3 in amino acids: CSARDWFGEQYF. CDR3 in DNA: TGCAGTGCTAGAGATTGGTTCGGTGAGCAGTACTTC.

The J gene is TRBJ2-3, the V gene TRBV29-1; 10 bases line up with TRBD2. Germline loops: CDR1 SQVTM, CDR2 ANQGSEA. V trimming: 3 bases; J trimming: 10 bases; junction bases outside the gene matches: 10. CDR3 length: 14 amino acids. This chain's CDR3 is CSVDLLAGARAQYF. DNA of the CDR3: TGCAGCGTTGATCTCCTAGCGGGGGCCAGGGCGCAGTATTTT.

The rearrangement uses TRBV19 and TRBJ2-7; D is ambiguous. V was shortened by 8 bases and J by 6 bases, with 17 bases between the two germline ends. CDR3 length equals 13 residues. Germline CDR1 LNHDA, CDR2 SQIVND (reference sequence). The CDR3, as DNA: TGTGCCAGTTCCCTGGGCCCCCGAGTCGAGCAGTACTTC. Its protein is CASSLGPRVEQYF.

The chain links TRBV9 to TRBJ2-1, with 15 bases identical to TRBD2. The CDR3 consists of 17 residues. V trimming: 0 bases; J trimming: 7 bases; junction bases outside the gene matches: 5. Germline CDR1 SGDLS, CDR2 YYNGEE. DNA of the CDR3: TGTGCCAGCAGCGTAGATGGACTAGCGGGAGGGAGGAATGAGCAGTTCTTC. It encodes CASSVDGLAGGRNEQFF.

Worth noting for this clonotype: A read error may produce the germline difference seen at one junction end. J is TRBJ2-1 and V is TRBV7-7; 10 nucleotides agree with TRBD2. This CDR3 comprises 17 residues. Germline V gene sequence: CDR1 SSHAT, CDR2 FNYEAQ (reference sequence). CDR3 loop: CASSLKREGASYNEQFF. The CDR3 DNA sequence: TGTGCTAGCAGCCTTAAGCGGGAGGGAGCCTCCTACAATGAGCAGTTCTTC.

The CDR3 DNA sequence: TGTGCCAGCAGTACTATAAGGACCGGATCCTACGAGCAGTACTTC. This encodes CASSTIRTGSYEQYF. V gene TRBV28 combines with J gene TRBJ2-7; D uncertain. Germline V gene lookup returns CDR1 MDHEN and CDR2 SYDVKM. This CDR3 comprises 15 residues. Trimming took 5 bases from V and 1 from J, leaving 15 bases between them. The entire variable domain, with the rest obtained from reference TRBV28 and TRBJ2-7, is as follows: DVKVTQSSRYLVKRTGEKVFLECVQDMDHENMFWYRQDPGLGLRLIYFSYDVKMKEKGDIPEGYSVSREKKERFSLILESASTNQTSMYLCASSTIRTGSYEQYFGPGTRLTVT.

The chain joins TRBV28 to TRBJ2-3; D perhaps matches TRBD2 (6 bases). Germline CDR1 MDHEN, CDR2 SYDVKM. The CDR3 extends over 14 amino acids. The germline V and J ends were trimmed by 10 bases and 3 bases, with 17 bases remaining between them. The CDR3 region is CAIGTGDWTDTQYF. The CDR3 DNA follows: TGTGCCATAGGAACCGGGGACTGGACAGATACGCAGTATTTT.

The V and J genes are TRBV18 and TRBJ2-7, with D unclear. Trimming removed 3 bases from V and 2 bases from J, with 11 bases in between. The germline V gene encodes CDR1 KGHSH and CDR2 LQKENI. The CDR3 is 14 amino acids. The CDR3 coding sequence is TGTGCCAGCTCACCTCGGCGAGCTCCCTACGAGCAGTACTTC. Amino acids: CASSPRRAPYEQYF.

DNA of the CDR3: TGTGCCAGCAGTTTATCCGGGTTTGCTAATGAAAAACTGTTTTTT. Residues: CASSLSGFANEKLFF. The chain links TRBV28 to TRBJ1-4; D is ambiguous. V gave up 1 base and J gave up 3 bases, with 9 bases separating them. The CDR3 totals 15 residues. The V gene's germline CDR1 is MDHEN and CDR2 SYDVKM.